This T cell receptor beta chain came from a study of cytomegalovirus exposure and HLA in healthy donors (dated by TCRdb to about 2017). The study in broad terms: In an earlier analysis of some 610 of the donors, about 270 Gb of sequence data and 100 million or so unique TCR beta sequences from 180 million or so T cells were reported. The study aimed to test whether signatures of past pathogen exposure could be identified by cataloging public T cell receptors. The study combined high-throughput TCR immunosequencing, statistical association of individual TCRs with disease status, and machine learning to predict cytomegalovirus infection status. About 300 gigabases of sequencing data and 70 million to 85 million unique TCR sequences were included in an early release covering over 600 HLA-typed donors. All discovery cohort repertoires had been generated using a single sequencing platform. Of the 300 to 500 genotyped donors, approximately 81% were placed in the genetic ancestry cluster associated with self-reported Caucasian donors. In addition to the first cohort of 666 subjects, a separate validation cohort of approximately 120 different subjects was used. The study used immunosequencing to profile the T cell repertoires of hundreds of subjects and linked those repertoires to cytomegalovirus serostatus. To decide whether each TCR beta V gene segment behaved as functional or pseudogenic, an earlier analysis of approximately 620 of the donors relied on high-throughput TCR beta sequencing. Class I and class II HLA loci were covered by the typing at four-digit resolution. Roughly 5 DR-DQ haplotypes were handled as single units for association and clustering because linkage in the cohort was strong. Across around 400 genotyped donors of the cohort, an average of approximately 200,000 unique TCR beta nucleotide sequences per donor were sequenced, and roughly 20% of those sequences were non-productive. The later analysis used no new phenotypic data to find candidate immune exposures, relying instead on TCR beta sequences and their occurrence across donors. Donor age, sex, ethnicity and CMV serostatus were compiled alongside the repertoire data. A later genetic analysis took genome-wide SNP genotypes for about 55% of the roughly 670 donors and used that subset as a discovery cohort. To study patterns of TCR occurrence, a later analysis re-analyzed previously published TCR beta repertoires from several hundred donors and added high-resolution HLA genotyping. The number of donors typed differed by locus, with 629-630 for A, B, C, DRB1 and DQB1, about 500 for DQA1, 600 to 610 for DPA1, and some 450 for DPB1. What the authors observed across the whole study: This cohort had only TCR beta chains sequenced, and the lack of alpha or paired-chain data limited which features could be detected. The earlier analysis of fewer than 750 of the donors excluded 15 to 20 rarely observed V segments, including chromosome 9 orphons, because counts were too low. A later genetic analysis reported fewer N-insertions in productive TCRs among donors in an Asian-associated ancestry cluster than the 666-donor mean. A later analysis associated about 17,000 TCR beta sequences with specific HLA alleles at a false discovery rate of 0.05. In an earlier analysis of 587 of the donors, most TCR beta V segments appeared in productive rearrangements about 87% or about 30% of the time, broadly matching IMGT annotations. A later genetic analysis associated a missense DCLRE1C variant with V-gene and J-gene trimming of TCR beta chains, and an independent cohort replicated the association. According to a later analysis, most CMV-associated TCR beta chains appeared to be HLA-restricted, and the HLA associations seemed to be driven largely by CMV exposure. The study listed 164 TCR beta chains as associated with cytomegalovirus. A cluster of highly shared sequence variants was judged likely to represent a technical artifact of the sequencing pipeline. The classifier was reported to diagnose cytomegalovirus status with high specificity and sensitivity in both the original cohort and the validation cohort. Because some donors lacked HLA typing at each locus, the association tests relied only on the typed subset. In a later analysis, HLA-associated TCR beta chains were found to be more clonally expanded and to have lower generation probabilities than equally common non-associated chains. Roughly uniform sequencing depth across donors was assumed in presence/absence analyses, although this assumption may not hold. Immune exposure information for the cohort was limited to CMV serostatus. Several of the top co-occurrence clusters appeared to be linked to parvovirus B19, influenza, CMV and Epstein-Barr virus, according to a later analysis. Assigning TCR associations to individual alleles was difficult when HLA alleles, especially DR and DQ, strongly co-occurred. While some public TCRs were present in many individuals, most TCR sequences turned up only very rarely across donors. Three of the identified cytomegalovirus-associated TCR beta chains were confirmed in vitro to be specific for cytomegalovirus antigens. According to a later analysis, TCR association rates differed among HLA loci, with DRB1 alleles showing the most associated TCRs and HLA-C alleles showing the fewest. A further reported finding was that TCR beta sequences accurately predicted the HLA-A and HLA-B alleles for most subjects in the first cohort. Linkage disequilibrium might explain the correlated functional status among segregating V segments, but an unknown experimental factor could not be excluded. The authors suggested that the approach could potentially be extended to other disease states and immunological phenotypes.

The cohort was made up of about 610 healthy bone marrow donors. All cohort members were sampled while nominally healthy, although unrecorded immune exposures were likely present. The donor was CMV seronegative and was included in the group of approximately 350 seronegative cohort members. Each donor provided a peripheral blood sample, and peripheral blood mononuclear cells were used for TCR beta sequencing. The Qiagen DNeasy Blood Extraction Kit was used to extract genomic DNA from the blood cell samples. The library was generated by the immunoSEQ multiplex PCR assay. For the multiplex PCR, a mixture combining 60 forward primers for TCR Vbeta segments and 13 reverse primers for TCR Jbeta segments was used. Amplification of the CDR3 region of rearranged TCR beta genes was performed with a multiplex PCR assay on genomic DNA. The Illumina HiSeq System was used to sequence the amplified TCR beta libraries as 87-base-pair reads. The published analysis was carried out like this. A later analysis tallied some 79 million unique TCR beta chains across the 600 to 700 repertoires, and about 10 million of those chains were shared by two or more donors. A nearest-neighbor algorithm error-corrected the raw reads and collapsed the reads into unique sequences, merging closely related sequences to remove PCR and sequencing errors. Alignment of CDR3 sequences to IMGT reference sequences was used to assign V, D and J gene segments. For a sequence to be retained, at least a six-nucleotide match to both a V gene segment and a J gene segment was required. Rearrangements were classified as productive when the CDR3 lacked stop codons and remained in frame with V and J, and all other rearrangements were classified as non-productive. CDR3 was defined according to IMGT convention as the region running from the second conserved V-encoded cysteine to the conserved J-encoded phenylalanine. Sequences without an unambiguous match to a single V gene segment were excluded from the earlier analysis of about 600 of the donors. In an earlier analysis of more than 500 of the donors, a V segment was called functional when productive rearrangements were above 56.7%, and segregating when the standard deviation between donors exceeded 5%. A statistical classification framework was built for diagnosing cytomegalovirus status from the catalog of TCR beta chain sequences. In a later analysis, TCR nucleotide sequences were compared against IMGT/GENE-DB human TR gene sequences so that V and J genes could be assigned. In a later analysis, CDR3 sequences and most-parsimonious VDJ recombination scenarios were assigned using the TCRdist pipeline. In a later analysis, every TCR beta chain was defined by the combination of its CDR3 amino acid sequence and its V-gene family, and reads without a unique V-gene family were dropped. As a way to deal with suspected cross-contamination and a sequencing artifact, a later analysis dropped 450 to 700 nucleotide sequences that were highly shared and had low generation probability. For each public chain, a later analysis derived a clonal expansion index from normalized ranks of inferred template counts within each repertoire. Generation probabilities in a later analysis came from a VDJ recombination model fitted to out-of-frame rearrangements, and those results were checked against IGoR. A later analysis scored TCR-TCR, TCR-HLA and TCR-CMV co-occurrence with hypergeometric tests, applying a repertoire-size bias correction to TCR pairs. To estimate false discovery rates, a later analysis permuted the HLA or CMV assignments 20 times. In a later analysis, co-occurring TCRs were grouped with DBSCAN, and TCRdist sequence similarity was added when clustering was performed within HLA-allele-positive subsets. For co-occurrence clustering, repertoires with fewer than 30,000 or more than 120,000 public chains were excluded, along with 5 or 6 repertoires with anomalous nucleotide sharing. Held by TCRdb, this immuneACCESS table contains in-frame sequences only and omits some clones. Under half of the omission traces to an unresolved V gene where checked; the cause of the rest is unknown. V and J calls and clone size are given by that table; D and trimming were obtained from the DNA. The sample has around 260,000 clones on record, 80% of them singletons. In total, the top ten clones hold roughly 0.31% of the sample.

This clone was detected a few times. Its antigen is currently not known. Base qualities are not at hand, and no much larger clone is one base apart. The sample was PBMCs. The origin of this receptor is a girl aged 2 to 9 in good health and CMV-seronegative.

The CDR3 loop reads CAIRREGETQYF. The DNA sequence is TGTGCCATCAGGCGGGAGGGAGAGACCCAGTACTTC. The V and J segments used are TRBV10-3 and TRBJ2-5, with 9 bases matching TRBD2. Trimming accounts for 6 bases at V and 4 bases at J, while the number of junction bases matched to no gene is 0. The CDR3 starts with the cysteine, ends with the phenylalanine, and has 12 residues. Of all the DNA, just the CDR3 is kept, 36 bases in frame from base 1. Reading the germline V gene gives CDR1 ENHRY and CDR2 SYGVKD.